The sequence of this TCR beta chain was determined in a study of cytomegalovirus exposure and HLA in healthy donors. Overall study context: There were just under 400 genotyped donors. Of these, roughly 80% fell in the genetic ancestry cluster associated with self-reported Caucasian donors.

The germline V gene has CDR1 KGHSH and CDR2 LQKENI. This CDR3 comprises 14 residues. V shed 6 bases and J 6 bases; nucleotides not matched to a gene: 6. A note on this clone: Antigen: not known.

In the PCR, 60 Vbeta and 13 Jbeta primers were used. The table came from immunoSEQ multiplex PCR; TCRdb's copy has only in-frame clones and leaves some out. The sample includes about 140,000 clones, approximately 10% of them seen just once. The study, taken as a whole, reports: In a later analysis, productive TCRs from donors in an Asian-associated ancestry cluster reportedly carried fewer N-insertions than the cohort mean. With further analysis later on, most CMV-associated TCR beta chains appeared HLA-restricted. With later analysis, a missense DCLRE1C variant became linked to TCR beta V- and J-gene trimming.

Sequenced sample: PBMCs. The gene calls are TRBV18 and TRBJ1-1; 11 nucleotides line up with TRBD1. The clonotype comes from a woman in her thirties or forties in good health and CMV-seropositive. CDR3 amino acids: CASSLGQGASEAFF. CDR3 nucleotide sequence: TGTGCCAGCTCGCTTGGACAGGGGGCGTCTGAAGCTTTCTTT.